This TCR beta chain was found in a study of OX40 agonist ivuxolimab in advanced cancers. Study details: Participants averaged about 66 years of age (range about 23 to 80) and were around 85% male. Overall study results and limits: In the 0.1 to 3.0 mg/kg range, CD4+ and CD8+ blood T cells had expanded clonally by week 6. The expanded peripheral T cells' antigen specificity was not determined.

Assay used: immunoSEQ multiplex PCR; TCRdb lists only in-frame clones, some missing. The profile covers 65,000 to 80,000 clones, with 91% appearing a single time and about 0.31% taken by the ten largest. People who had autoimmune disease history or systemic immunosuppression were excluded. Details on this clone: Its antigen is not known.

Germline trimming cut 6 bases from V and 3 bases from J; bases unmatched to any gene: 8. Germline V lookup: CDR1 MNHEY, CDR2 SVGAGI. This CDR3 is built from 15 residues. The source was CD4+ or CD8+ T cells sorted from blood, collected in a trial of the OX40 agonist ivuxolimab. The receptor comes from an adult with an advanced solid tumor such as melanoma, head and neck, liver or kidney cancer. V gene TRBV6-5 combines with J gene TRBJ1-1; TRBD1 agrees at 9 bases. CDR3 sequence: CASRRTGEAHTEAFF. The CDR3 DNA is TGTGCCAGCAGGCGGACAGGGGAGGCGCACACTGAAGCTTTCTTT.